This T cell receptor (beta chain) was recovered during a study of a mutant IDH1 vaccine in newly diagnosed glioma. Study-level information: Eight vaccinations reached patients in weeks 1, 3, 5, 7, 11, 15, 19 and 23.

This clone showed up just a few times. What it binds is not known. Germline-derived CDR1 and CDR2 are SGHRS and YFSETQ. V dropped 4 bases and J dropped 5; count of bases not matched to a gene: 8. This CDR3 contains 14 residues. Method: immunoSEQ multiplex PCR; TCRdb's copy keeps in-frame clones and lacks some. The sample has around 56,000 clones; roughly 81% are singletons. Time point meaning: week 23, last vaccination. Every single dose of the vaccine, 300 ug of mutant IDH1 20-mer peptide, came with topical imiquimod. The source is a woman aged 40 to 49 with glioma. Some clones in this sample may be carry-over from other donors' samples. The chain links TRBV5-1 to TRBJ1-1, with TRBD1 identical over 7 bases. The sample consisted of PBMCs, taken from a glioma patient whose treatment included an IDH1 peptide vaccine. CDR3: CASSRDSHGTEAFF. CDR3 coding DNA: TGCGCCAGCAGCAGGGACAGCCATGGGACTGAAGCTTTCTTT. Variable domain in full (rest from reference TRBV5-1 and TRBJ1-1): KAGVTQTPRYLIKTRGQQVTLSCSPISGHRSVSWYQQTPGQGLQFLFEYFSETQRNKGNFPGRFSGRQFSNSRSEMNVSTLELGDSALYLCASSRDSHGTEAFFGQGTRLTVV.